The clone carrying this T cell receptor (beta chain) was recorded only once. The antigen is unknown. This sample was included in a study of T cell clonotyping in hematopoietic cell transplantation. About the study: Recipients' pretransplant samples followed cytoreduction. Broader study findings: After transplant, recipient diversity fell while pathologically expanded clonotypes grew through day 180.

Sequenced by immunoSEQ multiplex PCR; TCRdb stores in-frame clones only, minus some. This sample carries some 40,000 clones, about 85% of them seen once, and the ten largest clones take around 2.9%. As to time point: recipient sample about 28 days before transplant, after cytoreduction. Germline CDR1 is MNHEY and CDR2 is SVGAGI. The CDR3 contains 16 residues. Between the trimmed V and J ends, which lost 0 bases and 6 bases, there was a span of 16 bases. The sequence came from a man aged 55 to 70 with acute myeloid leukemia. Some clones in this sample may be carry-over from other donors' samples. The sequences come from peripheral blood mononuclear cells, collected before stem cell transplant. The chain links TRBV6-5 to TRBJ2-3, with D perhaps TRBD1 (6 bases). CDR3: CASSYSVLGARDTQYF. The CDR3 nucleotides read TGTGCCAGCAGTTACTCGGTGTTGGGGGCCCGGGATACGCAGTATTTT.